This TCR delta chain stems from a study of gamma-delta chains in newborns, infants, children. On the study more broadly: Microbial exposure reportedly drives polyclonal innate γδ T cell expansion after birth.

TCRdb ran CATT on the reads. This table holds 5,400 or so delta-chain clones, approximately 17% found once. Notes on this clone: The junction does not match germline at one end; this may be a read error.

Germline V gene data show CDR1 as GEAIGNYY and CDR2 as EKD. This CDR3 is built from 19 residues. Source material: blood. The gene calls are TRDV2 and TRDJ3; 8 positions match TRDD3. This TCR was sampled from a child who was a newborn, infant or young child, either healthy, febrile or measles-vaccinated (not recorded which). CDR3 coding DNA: TGTGCCTGTGACGTACTGGGGGCGGCGAGCTCCTGGTACACCCGACAGATGTTTTTC. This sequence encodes CACDVLGAASSWYTRQMFF.